The clone carrying this TCR beta chain was counted ten times or more. What it recognizes is unknown. The sample comes from a study of spatial heterogeneity in lung cancer. For the study at large: Tumor regions showed TCR transcript counts that correlated strongly with a T cell module score from matched bulk RNA-seq. The study observed each unique TCR and UMI combination more than ten times on average in raw reads. Study-wide results and limits: Mutation tallies in tumors tracked expanded intratumoral alpha and beta TCR counts.

The time point here: sample taken at primary tumor resection. A distinct unique molecular identifier was carried by each TCR cDNA molecule. Each CDR3 protein gets one entry after TCRdb re-called the 5' RACE reads with MiXCR. This table holds about 100,000 distinct CDR3 sequences, 3.5% to 5% found once. The CDR3 extends over 15 amino acids. CDR1 and CDR2 (germline): SEHNR, FQNEAQ (reference sequence). V lost 6 bases and J lost 8; bases outside the gene matches: 11. This chain joins TRBV7-9 and TRBJ2-1; 9 bases are a match to TRBD2. The sequencing here drew on lung tumor tissue, taken at surgery. This clonotype was sampled from a male donor with early-stage non-small cell lung cancer. The CDR3 here is CASSFSGGRADEQFF. DNA for the CDR3: TGTGCCAGCAGTTTCTCCGGCGGGAGGGCCGATGAGCAGTTCTTC.